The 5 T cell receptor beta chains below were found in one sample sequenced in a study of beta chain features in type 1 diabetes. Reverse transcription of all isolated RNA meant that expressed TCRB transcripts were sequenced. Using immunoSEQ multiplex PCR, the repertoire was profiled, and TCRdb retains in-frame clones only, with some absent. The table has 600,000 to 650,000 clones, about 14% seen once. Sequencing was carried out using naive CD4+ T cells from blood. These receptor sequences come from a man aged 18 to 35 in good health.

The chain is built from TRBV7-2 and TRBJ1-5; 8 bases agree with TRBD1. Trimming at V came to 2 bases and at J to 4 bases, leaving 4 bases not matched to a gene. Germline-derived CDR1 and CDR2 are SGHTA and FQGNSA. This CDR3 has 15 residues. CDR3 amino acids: CASSLKTGENQPQHF. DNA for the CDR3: TGTGCCAGCAGCTTAAAGACAGGGGAGAATCAGCCCCAGCATTTT. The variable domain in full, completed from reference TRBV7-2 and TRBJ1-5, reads GAGVSQSPSNKVTEKGKDVELRCDPISGHTALYWYRQSLGQGLEFLIYFQGNSAPDKSGLPSDRFSAERTGGSVSTLTIQRTQQEDSAVYLCASSLKTGENQPQHFGDGTRLSIL.

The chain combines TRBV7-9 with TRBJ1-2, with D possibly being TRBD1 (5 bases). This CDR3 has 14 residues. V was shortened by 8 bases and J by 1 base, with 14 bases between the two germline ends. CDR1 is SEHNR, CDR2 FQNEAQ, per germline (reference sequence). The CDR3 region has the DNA TGTGCCAGCGCCCGGGGCGCAATTAACTATGGCTACACCTTC. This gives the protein CASARGAINYGYTF.

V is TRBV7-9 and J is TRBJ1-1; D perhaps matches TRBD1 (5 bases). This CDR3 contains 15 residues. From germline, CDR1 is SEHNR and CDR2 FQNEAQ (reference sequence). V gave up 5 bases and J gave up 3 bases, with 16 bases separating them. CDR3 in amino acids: CASSLAWGSDTEAFF. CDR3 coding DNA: TGTGCCAGCAGCCTTGCGTGGGGGTCGGACACTGAAGCTTTCTTT.

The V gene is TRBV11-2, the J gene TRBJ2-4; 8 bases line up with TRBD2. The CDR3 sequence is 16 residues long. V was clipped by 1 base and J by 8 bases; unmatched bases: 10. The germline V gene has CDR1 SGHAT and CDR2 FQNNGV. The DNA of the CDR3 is TGTGCCAGCAGCTTAGGGACTAGCTCCGAGGGGGACATTCAGTACTTC. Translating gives CASSLGTSSEGDIQYF.

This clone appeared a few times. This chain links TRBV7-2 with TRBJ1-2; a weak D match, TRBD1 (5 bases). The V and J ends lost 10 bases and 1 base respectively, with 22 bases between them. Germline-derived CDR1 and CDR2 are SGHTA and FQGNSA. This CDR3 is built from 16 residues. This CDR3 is CATQLRAGGVNYGYTF. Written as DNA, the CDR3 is TGTGCCACCCAGCTTAGAGCCGGGGGGGTTAACTATGGCTACACCTTC.